Presented here are 7 T cell receptor beta chains from one specimen sequenced in a study of Ad26.COV2.S vaccination and SARS-CoV-2 variants. The repertoire was sequenced with immunoSEQ multiplex PCR; TCRdb's copy has only in-frame clones and lacks some. This table has approximately 90,000 clones, approximately 77% appearing once. The sample was peripheral blood, taken after recovery from COVID-19. Receptors originate from a human donor who had recovered from COVID-19.

This sequence joins TRBV28 and TRBJ2-1; D might be TRBD1 (5 bases). Germline-derived CDR1 and CDR2 are MDHEN and SYDVKM. The CDR3 has 15 amino acids. Trimming removed 4 bases at V and 7 bases at J, with 17 bases between. The CDR3 region has the DNA TGTGCCAGCAGTTCCGCTCTCGACAGTAAGAATGAGCAGTTCTTC. Amino acid sequence: CASSSALDSKNEQFF.

The rearrangement uses TRBV7-9 and TRBJ2-5; 7 positions agree with TRBD1. Germline loops: CDR1 SEHNR, CDR2 FQNEAQ (reference sequence). The CDR3 totals 17 residues. The junction had 16 bases not matched to a gene; V was cut back by 5 bases and J by 4 bases. CDR3 nucleotide sequence: TGTGCCAGCAGCCTCAGGGGTCCGACAGGGAAGGGAGAGACCCAGTACTTC. Translation gives CASSLRGPTGKGETQYF.

As to this clone: One end of the junction fails to match germline, which may point to a read error. CDR3 in amino acids: CSVEGPRRMNTEAFF. The CDR3 nucleotides are TGCAGCGTGGAAGGGCCCCGGCGGATGAACACTGAAGCTTTCTTT. The rearrangement joins TRBV29-1 to TRBJ1-1; unclear D gene. This CDR3 is 15 amino acids long. Germline V gives CDR1 SQVTM, CDR2 ANQGSEA.

This clone has only a few counts. This rearrangement joins TRBV25-1 to TRBJ1-6; weak D call: TRBD1 (6 bases). The CDR3 contains 14 residues. V lost 4 bases and J 9 bases, leaving 13 bases between the germline ends. Germline V gives CDR1 MGHDK, CDR2 SYGVNS. The CDR3 region is CASSGTGRRSPLHF. CDR3 in DNA: TGTGCCAGCAGTGGCACAGGGAGACGTTCACCCCTCCACTTT.

This chain links TRBV29-1 with TRBJ1-1; the match to TRBD1 covers 9 bases. Germline CDR1 and CDR2: SQVTM and ANQGSEA. The CDR3 length is 16 residues. Trimming cost V 2 bases and J 3 bases; bases outside gene matches: 10. CDR3 amino acids: CSVEKGTGPGYTEAFF. The DNA for the CDR3 is TGCAGCGTTGAAAAGGGGACAGGGCCCGGGTACACTGAAGCTTTCTTT.

The chain joins TRBV28 to TRBJ1-1; TRBD1 aligns across 7 bases. The V segment lost 3 bases and the J segment 2 bases; nucleotides outside the gene matches: 6. Germline V lookup: CDR1 MDHEN, CDR2 SYDVKM. CDR3 length: 15 amino acids. The CDR3: CASSFPGTVNTEAFF. As DNA, the CDR3 is TGTGCCAGCAGTTTCCCCGGGACAGTTAACACTGAAGCTTTCTTT. Based on the CDR3 plus reference TRBV28 and TRBJ1-1, the full variable domain is DVKVTQSSRYLVKRTGEKVFLECVQDMDHENMFWYRQDPGLGLRLIYFSYDVKMKEKGDIPEGYSVSREKKERFSLILESASTNQTSMYLCASSFPGTVNTEAFFGQGTRLTVV.

J is TRBJ2-3 and V is TRBV27; TRBD2 agrees at 9 bases. The CDR3 loop spans 16 amino acids. CDR1 and CDR2 (germline): MNHEY, SMNVEV (reference sequence). Trimming cost V 3 bases and J 0 bases; bases outside gene matches: 4. CDR3 protein: CASSLQTSGSTDTQYF. Written as DNA, the CDR3 is TGTGCCAGCAGTTTGCAAACTAGCGGGAGCACAGATACGCAGTATTTT.